Following are 15 T cell receptor beta chains from one sample sequenced in a study of memory CD4+ T cells and cytomegalovirus serostatus. TCRdb's table, derived via immunoSEQ multiplex PCR, lists solely in-frame clones and lacks some. The data contain roughly 50,000 clones, about four fifths of them singletons. The sort gate was single viable CD3+CD4+CD8-CD45RO+ cells for memory CD4+ T cells. The sequenced material came from memory CD4+ T cells from blood. Every receptor here comes from an adult in good health and CMV-seronegative. Some clones in this sample may be carry-over from other donors' samples.

The V and J genes are TRBV6-1 and TRBJ1-6; weak D call: TRBD1 (6 bases). This CDR3 contains 14 residues. Germline assignment: CDR1 MNHNS and CDR2 SASEGT. The V end was cut by 7 bases, the J end by 7 bases, with 14 bases between. The CDR3: CASNLGQKNSPLHF. The CDR3 nucleotides are TGTGCCAGCAACCTCGGACAGAAGAATTCACCCCTCCACTTT.

The J gene is TRBJ2-5, the V gene TRBV7-9; D ambiguous. The CDR3 contains 12 residues. V was pared by 3 bases and J by 4 bases, with 6 bases between. Germline CDR1 SEHNR, CDR2 FQNEAQ (reference sequence). CDR3 DNA sequence: TGTGCCAGCAGCTTCCAGCGAGAGACCCAGTACTTC. This translates into CASSFQRETQYF.

The chain couples TRBV2 to TRBJ2-3; a weak D match, TRBD2 (6 bases). The V gene's germline CDR1 is SNHLY and CDR2 FYNNEI. The CDR3 loop spans 14 amino acids. The ends were cut back, 7 bases at V and 1 base at J, with 12 bases in the middle. The CDR3 nucleotides read TGTGCCAGCACCGGGACTCGACGCACAGATACGCAGTATTTT. It specifies CASTGTRRTDTQYF.

The V call is TRBV5-6, the J call TRBJ2-7; maybe TRBD1 (5 bases). CDR3 length equals 14 residues. CDR1 and CDR2 (germline): SGHDT, YYEEEE. The V and J ends lost 3 bases and 0 bases respectively, with 10 bases between them. The CDR3 reads CASSSQVFSYEQYF. The DNA of the CDR3 is TGTGCCAGCAGCTCACAGGTGTTCTCCTACGAGCAGTACTTC. Drawing the rest from reference TRBV5-6 and TRBJ2-7, the complete variable domain is DAGVTQSPTHLIKTRGQQVTLRCSPKSGHDTVSWYQQALGQGPQFIFQYYEEEERQRGNFPDRFSGHQFPNYSSELNVNALLLGDSALYLCASSSQVFSYEQYFGPGTRLTVT.

This chain joins TRBV28 and TRBJ1-5; TRBD1 agrees at 8 bases. The V and J ends lost 4 bases and 3 bases, in that order; junction bases with no gene match: 8. This CDR3 has 16 residues. The germline V gene has CDR1 MDHEN and CDR2 SYDVKM. CDR3 residues: CASSYPTGENNQPQHF. CDR3 sequence (DNA): TGTGCCAGCAGTTACCCGACAGGGGAGAACAATCAGCCCCAGCATTTT.

This clone was observed a handful of times. The chain carries TRBV6-5 and TRBJ1-6; 9 bases fit TRBD1. Germline-derived CDR1 and CDR2 are MNHEY and SVGAGI. J was trimmed by 9 bases and V by 5 bases; bases with no gene match: 2. The CDR3 is 13 residues long. The DNA of the CDR3 is TGTGCCAGCAGTCGGACAGGGGTTTCACCCCTCCACTTT. Protein product: CASSRTGVSPLHF.

The gene calls are TRBV7-2 and TRBJ2-7; TRBD2 might be the D (6 bases). Trimming removed 3 bases from V and 0 bases from J, with 6 bases in between. The germline gives CDR1 SGHTA, CDR2 FQGNSA. The CDR3 covers 13 residues. CDR3 residues: CASSFSGSYEQYF. CDR3 sequence (DNA): TGTGCCAGCAGCTTTAGCGGCTCCTACGAGCAGTACTTC. The full variable domain, rest sourced from reference TRBV7-2 and TRBJ2-7, is GAGVSQSPSNKVTEKGKDVELRCDPISGHTALYWYRQSLGQGLEFLIYFQGNSAPDKSGLPSDRFSAERTGGSVSTLTIQRTQQEDSAVYLCASSFSGSYEQYFGPGTRLTVT.

This chain joins TRBV5-1 and TRBJ2-3; no firm D call. Germline CDR1 reads SGHRS; CDR2 reads YFSETQ. This CDR3 is 16 amino acids long. V lost 2 bases and J lost 1, with 14 bases in between. The CDR3 DNA sequence: TGCGCCAGCAGCTTACTACCCCCAGGTCGCACAGATACGCAGTATTTT. It codes for CASSLLPPGRTDTQYF. Filled out from reference TRBV5-1 and TRBJ2-3, the complete variable domain reads KAGVTQTPRYLIKTRGQQVTLSCSPISGHRSVSWYQQTPGQGLQFLFEYFSETQRNKGNFPGRFSGRQFSNSRSEMNVSTLELGDSALYLCASSLLPPGRTDTQYFGPGTRLTVL.

The chain links TRBV6-6 to TRBJ2-7, with TRBD1 matching over 8 bases. Germline V lookup: CDR1 MNHNY, CDR2 SVGAGI (reference sequence). The J segment lost 3 bases and the V segment lost 2 bases, leaving 9 bases of the junction unmatched. The CDR3 runs to 16 residues. The CDR3 region is CASSYQSSGGDYEQYF. The DNA of the CDR3 is TGTGCCAGCAGTTACCAATCGTCAGGGGGCGACTACGAGCAGTACTTC.

The genes are TRBV4-2 and TRBJ2-2; 11 nucleotides agree with TRBD2. The CDR3 covers 17 residues. Trimming took 0 bases from V and 4 from J; bases not matched to a gene: 4. Germline CDR1 LGHNA, CDR2 YNFKEQ. The CDR3 DNA sequence: TGTGCCAGCAGCCAAGATTCACTAGCGGGAGCCACCGGGGAGCTGTTTTTT. Translation gives CASSQDSLAGATGELFF.

The rearrangement joins TRBV7-2 to TRBJ1-2; the D gene is possibly TRBD1 (5 bases). The CDR3 consists of 14 residues. Germline-derived CDR1 and CDR2 are SGHTA and FQGNSA. Trimming removed 6 bases from V and 8 bases from J, with 19 bases in between. CDR3 amino acids: CASSADRTSGGYTF. DNA for the CDR3: TGTGCCAGCAGTGCCGACAGAACTTCGGGGGGCTACACCTTC.

In this sample, this clone is medium-sized. This chain links TRBV5-1 with TRBJ1-2; D is unclear. Germline CDR1 is SGHRS and CDR2 is YFSETQ. The CDR3 totals 17 residues. V was trimmed by 0 bases and J by 0 bases, leaving 15 bases between them. CDR3 in amino acids: CASSLEGNPRANYGYTF. The CDR3 DNA is TGCGCCAGCAGCTTGGAGGGCAATCCACGTGCTAACTATGGCTACACCTTC.

The gene calls are TRBV2 and TRBJ2-2; the D gene is possibly TRBD2 (6 bases). CDR3 length: 15 amino acids. CDR1 and CDR2 from the germline V gene are SNHLY and FYNNEI. The V gene lost 4 bases and the J gene lost 4 bases, with 13 bases spanning the gap. CDR3 nucleotides: TGTGCCAGCAGTGGGGAGGCGGTTGGCACCGGGGAGCTGTTTTTT. It codes for CASSGEAVGTGELFF.

V usage is TRBV27 and J usage is TRBJ1-5; TRBD1 is a possible D gene (5 bases). The CDR3 loop spans 13 amino acids. CDR1 MNHEY and CDR2 SMNVEV come from the germline V gene (reference sequence). V dropped 9 bases and J dropped 6 bases, with 15 bases sitting between them. CDR3 residues: CARRVSGGQPQHF. The CDR3 DNA is TGTGCCAGGCGGGTGAGCGGGGGTCAGCCCCAGCATTTT.

The chain joins TRBV5-5 to TRBJ2-7; 13 bases map to TRBD2. The CDR3 length is 16 residues. With V trimmed by 4 bases and J by 1 base, 5 bases remained unmatched. Germline CDR1 reads SGHKS; CDR2 reads YYEKEE (reference sequence). The CDR3 region has the DNA TGTGCCAGCAGCCGAGGACTAGCGGGAGTATCCTACGAGCAGTACTTC. Residues: CASSRGLAGVSYEQYF.